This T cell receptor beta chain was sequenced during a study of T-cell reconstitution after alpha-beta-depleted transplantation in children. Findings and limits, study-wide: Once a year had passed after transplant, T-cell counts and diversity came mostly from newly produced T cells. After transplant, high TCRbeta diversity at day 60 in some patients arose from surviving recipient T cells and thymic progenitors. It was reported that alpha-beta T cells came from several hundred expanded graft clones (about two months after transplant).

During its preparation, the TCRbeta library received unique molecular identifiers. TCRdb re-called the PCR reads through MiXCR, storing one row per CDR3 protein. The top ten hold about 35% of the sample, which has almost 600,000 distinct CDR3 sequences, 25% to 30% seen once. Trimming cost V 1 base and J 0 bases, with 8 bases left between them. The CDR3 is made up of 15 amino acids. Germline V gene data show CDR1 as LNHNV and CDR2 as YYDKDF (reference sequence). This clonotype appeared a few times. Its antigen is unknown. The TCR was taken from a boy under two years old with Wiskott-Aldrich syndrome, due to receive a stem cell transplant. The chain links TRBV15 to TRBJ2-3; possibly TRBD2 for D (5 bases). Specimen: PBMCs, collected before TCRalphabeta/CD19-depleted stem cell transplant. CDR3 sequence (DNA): TGTGCCACCAGCAGAGTGGAGCGGAGCACAGATACGCAGTATTTT. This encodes CATSRVERSTDTQYF.